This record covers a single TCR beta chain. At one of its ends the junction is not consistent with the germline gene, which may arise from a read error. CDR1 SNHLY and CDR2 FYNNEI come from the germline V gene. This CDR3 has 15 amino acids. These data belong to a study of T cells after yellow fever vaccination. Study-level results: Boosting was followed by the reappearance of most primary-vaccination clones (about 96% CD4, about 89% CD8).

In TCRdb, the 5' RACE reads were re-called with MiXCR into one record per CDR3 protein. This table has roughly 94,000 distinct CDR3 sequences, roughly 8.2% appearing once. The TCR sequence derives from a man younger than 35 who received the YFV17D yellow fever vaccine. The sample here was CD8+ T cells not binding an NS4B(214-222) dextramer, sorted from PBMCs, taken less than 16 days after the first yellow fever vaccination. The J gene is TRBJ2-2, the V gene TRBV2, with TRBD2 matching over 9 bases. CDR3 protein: CASCELAGGPRELFF. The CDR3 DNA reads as TGTGCCAGCTGTGAACTGGCGGGGGGGCCCAGGGAGCTGTTTTTT. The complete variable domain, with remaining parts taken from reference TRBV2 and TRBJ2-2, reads EPEVTQTPSHQVTQMGQEVILRCVPISNHLYFYWYRQILGQKVEFLVSFYNNEISEKSEIFDDQFSVERPDGSNFTLKIRSTKLEDSAMYFCASCELAGGPRELFFGEGSRLTVL.